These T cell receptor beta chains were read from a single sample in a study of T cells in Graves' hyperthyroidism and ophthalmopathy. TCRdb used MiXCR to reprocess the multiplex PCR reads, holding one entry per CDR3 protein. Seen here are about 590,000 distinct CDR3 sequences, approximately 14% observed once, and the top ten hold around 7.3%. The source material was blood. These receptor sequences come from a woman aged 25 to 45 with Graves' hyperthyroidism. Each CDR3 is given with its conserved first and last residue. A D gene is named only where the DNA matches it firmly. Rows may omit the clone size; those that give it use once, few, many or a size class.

CDR3 protein: CASSQHIGQGDYGYTF
V gene: TRBV14
D gene: TRBD1
clone size: .
J gene: TRBJ1-2

CDR3 protein: CAISPQGASEAFF
V gene: TRBV10-3
D gene: TRBD1
clone size: many
J gene: TRBJ1-1

CDR3 protein: CSARGDPVNTEAFF
V gene: TRBV20-1
D gene: .
clone size: many
J gene: TRBJ1-1

CDR3 protein: CAWSPGTLEAFF
V gene: TRBV30
D gene: .
clone size: many
J gene: TRBJ1-1

CDR3 protein: CASSFHGGLSYEQYF
V gene: TRBV12-3/TRBV12-4
D gene: .
clone size: many
J gene: TRBJ2-7

CDR3 protein: CAISESWGNYGYTF
V gene: TRBV10-3
D gene: .
clone size: .
J gene: TRBJ1-2

CDR3 protein: CASSALAGGDNEQFF
V gene: TRBV9
D gene: TRBD2
clone size: .
J gene: TRBJ2-1

CDR3 protein: CASSTLYGDRANTEAFF
V gene: TRBV27
D gene: TRBD1
clone size: .
J gene: TRBJ1-1

CDR3 protein: CASSIYIGSPQTGANVLTF
V gene: TRBV19
D gene: .
clone size: .
J gene: TRBJ2-6

CDR3 protein: CASSFPGYRGRDEQFF
V gene: TRBV12-3/TRBV12-4
D gene: TRBD1
clone size: many
J gene: TRBJ2-1

CDR3 protein: CASSTRTGEAYEQYF
V gene: TRBV13
D gene: TRBD1
clone size: many
J gene: TRBJ2-7

CDR3 protein: CASSDMAGRADNEQFF
V gene: TRBV2
D gene: .
clone size: many
J gene: TRBJ2-1

CDR3 protein: CASSFESSGELFF
V gene: TRBV7-9
D gene: .
clone size: .
J gene: TRBJ2-2

CDR3 protein: CSVGGQAGTQETQYF
V gene: TRBV29-1
D gene: .
clone size: few
J gene: TRBJ2-5

CDR3 protein: CASSSRGRQETQYF
V gene: TRBV12-3/TRBV12-4
D gene: TRBD1
clone size: many
J gene: TRBJ2-5

CDR3 protein: CASSYSHMNTEAFF
V gene: TRBV6-5
D gene: .
clone size: few
J gene: TRBJ1-1

CDR3 protein: CRSEREGRFTDTQYF
V gene: TRBV20-1
D gene: TRBD2
clone size: many
J gene: TRBJ2-3

CDR3 protein: CSARDVISSGANVLTF
V gene: TRBV20-1
D gene: .
clone size: .
J gene: TRBJ2-6

CDR3 protein: CASSQRGARVIQYF
V gene: TRBV3-1
D gene: .
clone size: many
J gene: TRBJ2-4

CDR3 protein: CSARDNYQETQYF
V gene: TRBV20-1
D gene: .
clone size: many
J gene: TRBJ2-5

CDR3 protein: CASSLVASTGRIGYTF
V gene: TRBV12-3/TRBV12-4
D gene: .
clone size: many
J gene: TRBJ1-2

CDR3 protein: CASRSPDRLLDTEAFF
V gene: TRBV28
D gene: .
clone size: many
J gene: TRBJ1-1

CDR3 protein: CSARPPPGNTGELFF
V gene: TRBV20-1
D gene: .
clone size: .
J gene: TRBJ2-2

CDR3 protein: CASSWVAGGSNEQFF
V gene: TRBV9
D gene: TRBD2
clone size: .
J gene: TRBJ2-1

CDR3 protein: CASIPGKGSAKNIQYF
V gene: TRBV28
D gene: .
clone size: many
J gene: TRBJ2-4

CDR3 protein: CASSPSRQANQPQHF
V gene: TRBV27
D gene: .
clone size: few
J gene: TRBJ1-5

CDR3 protein: CASSRSWVLNTEAFF
V gene: TRBV4-3
D gene: .
clone size: many
J gene: TRBJ1-1

CDR3 protein: CASSLIQGSGTGELFF
V gene: TRBV11-2
D gene: .
clone size: .
J gene: TRBJ2-2

CDR3 protein: CASKLSEEQYF
V gene: TRBV6-2/TRBV6-3
D gene: .
clone size: many
J gene: TRBJ2-7

CDR3 protein: CSAQGDRDKPGELFF
V gene: TRBV20-1
D gene: TRBD1
clone size: many
J gene: TRBJ2-2

CDR3 protein: CASSYHGTDTQYF
V gene: TRBV27
D gene: .
clone size: few
J gene: TRBJ2-3

CDR3 protein: CASSQVPQYNQPQHF
V gene: TRBV4-1
D gene: .
clone size: many
J gene: TRBJ1-5

CDR3 protein: CASSQDQGAGANVLTF
V gene: TRBV3-1
D gene: .
clone size: few
J gene: TRBJ2-6

CDR3 protein: CASTHGTGRTEAFF
V gene: TRBV6-1
D gene: TRBD1
clone size: .
J gene: TRBJ1-1

CDR3 protein: CASSEQFNQPQHF
V gene: TRBV10-2
D gene: .
clone size: .
J gene: TRBJ1-5

CDR3 protein: CASSGPWSSYNSPLHF
V gene: TRBV12-3/TRBV12-4
D gene: .
clone size: .
J gene: TRBJ1-6

CDR3 protein: CAWGRQGIGELFF
V gene: TRBV30
D gene: TRBD1
clone size: few
J gene: TRBJ2-2

CDR3 protein: CASTSGTNEKLFF
V gene: TRBV13
D gene: .
clone size: .
J gene: TRBJ1-4

CDR3 protein: CASSYSFVGGADSYEQYF
V gene: TRBV6-5
D gene: TRBD1
clone size: many
J gene: TRBJ2-7

CDR3 protein: CSAISRDSRKQYF
V gene: TRBV20-1
D gene: .
clone size: once
J gene: TRBJ2-7

CDR3 protein: CASSPDRTYTGELFF
V gene: TRBV5-4
D gene: .
clone size: .
J gene: TRBJ2-2

CDR3 protein: CASSFTSGSWETQYF
V gene: TRBV7-2
D gene: TRBD2
clone size: many
J gene: TRBJ2-5

CDR3 protein: CSARVQGAGEKLFF
V gene: TRBV20-1
D gene: TRBD1
clone size: few
J gene: TRBJ1-4

CDR3 protein: CSATGTGAADEQYF
V gene: TRBV20-1
D gene: TRBD1
clone size: many
J gene: TRBJ2-7

CDR3 protein: CSARERPFPEQYF
V gene: TRBV20-1
D gene: .
clone size: many
J gene: TRBJ2-7

CDR3 protein: CASSPRDNEQYF
V gene: TRBV3-1
D gene: .
clone size: many
J gene: TRBJ2-7

CDR3 protein: CASPPRGDTEAFF
V gene: TRBV18
D gene: .
clone size: .
J gene: TRBJ1-1

CDR3 protein: CASSWGSSYNEQFF
V gene: TRBV6-2/TRBV6-3
D gene: .
clone size: .
J gene: TRBJ2-1

CDR3 protein: CASSRNRGTRAYEQYF
V gene: TRBV28
D gene: .
clone size: many
J gene: TRBJ2-7

CDR3 protein: CASSPQGLVQYF
V gene: TRBV6-2/TRBV6-3
D gene: .
clone size: many
J gene: TRBJ2-7